This paragraph reports one T cell receptor beta chain. Antigen specificity is unknown. This sample stems from a study of cytomegalovirus exposure and HLA in healthy donors. Whole-study context: Tens of millions of unique TCR sequences came from HLA-typed donors in an early release. In terms of ancestry, the Caucasian-associated cluster contained about 81% of the approximately 400 genotyped donors. Study-wide points: A link between a missense DCLRE1C variant and TCR beta V- and J-gene trimming emerged from a later analysis. Presence/absence analyses took donor sequencing depth as roughly uniform.

Primers for the PCR totalled 60 Vbeta and 13 Jbeta. Sequencing used immunoSEQ multiplex PCR; TCRdb keeps in-frame clones, though not all of them. Recorded for this sample: 150,000 to 200,000 clones. Per the germline V gene, CDR1 is WSHSY and CDR2 is SAAADI. V trimming: 2 bases; J trimming: 7 bases; junction bases outside the gene matches: 3. The CDR3 is 14 residues long. The receptor comes from a woman younger than 35 in good health and CMV-seropositive. V and J are TRBV10-2 and TRBJ1-2; TRBD1 agrees at 11 bases. The material sequenced was PBMCs. CDR3 sequence: CASSEGQGASGYTF. The DNA for the CDR3 is TGCGCCAGCAGTGAGGGACAGGGGGCGAGTGGCTACACCTTC.